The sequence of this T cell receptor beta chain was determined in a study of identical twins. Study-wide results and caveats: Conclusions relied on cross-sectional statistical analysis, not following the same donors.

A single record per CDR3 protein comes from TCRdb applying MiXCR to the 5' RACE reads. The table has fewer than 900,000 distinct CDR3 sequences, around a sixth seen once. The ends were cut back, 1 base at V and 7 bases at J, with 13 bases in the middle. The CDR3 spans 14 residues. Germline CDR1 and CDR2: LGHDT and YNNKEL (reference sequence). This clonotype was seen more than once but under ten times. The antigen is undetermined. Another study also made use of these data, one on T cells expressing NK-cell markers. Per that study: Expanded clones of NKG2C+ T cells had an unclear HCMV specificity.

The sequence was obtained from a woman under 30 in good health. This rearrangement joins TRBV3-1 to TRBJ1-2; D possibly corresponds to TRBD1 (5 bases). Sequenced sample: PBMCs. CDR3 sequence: CASSQVARVSGYTF. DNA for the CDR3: TGTGCCAGCAGCCAAGTCGCCAGGGTGTCTGGCTACACCTTC.